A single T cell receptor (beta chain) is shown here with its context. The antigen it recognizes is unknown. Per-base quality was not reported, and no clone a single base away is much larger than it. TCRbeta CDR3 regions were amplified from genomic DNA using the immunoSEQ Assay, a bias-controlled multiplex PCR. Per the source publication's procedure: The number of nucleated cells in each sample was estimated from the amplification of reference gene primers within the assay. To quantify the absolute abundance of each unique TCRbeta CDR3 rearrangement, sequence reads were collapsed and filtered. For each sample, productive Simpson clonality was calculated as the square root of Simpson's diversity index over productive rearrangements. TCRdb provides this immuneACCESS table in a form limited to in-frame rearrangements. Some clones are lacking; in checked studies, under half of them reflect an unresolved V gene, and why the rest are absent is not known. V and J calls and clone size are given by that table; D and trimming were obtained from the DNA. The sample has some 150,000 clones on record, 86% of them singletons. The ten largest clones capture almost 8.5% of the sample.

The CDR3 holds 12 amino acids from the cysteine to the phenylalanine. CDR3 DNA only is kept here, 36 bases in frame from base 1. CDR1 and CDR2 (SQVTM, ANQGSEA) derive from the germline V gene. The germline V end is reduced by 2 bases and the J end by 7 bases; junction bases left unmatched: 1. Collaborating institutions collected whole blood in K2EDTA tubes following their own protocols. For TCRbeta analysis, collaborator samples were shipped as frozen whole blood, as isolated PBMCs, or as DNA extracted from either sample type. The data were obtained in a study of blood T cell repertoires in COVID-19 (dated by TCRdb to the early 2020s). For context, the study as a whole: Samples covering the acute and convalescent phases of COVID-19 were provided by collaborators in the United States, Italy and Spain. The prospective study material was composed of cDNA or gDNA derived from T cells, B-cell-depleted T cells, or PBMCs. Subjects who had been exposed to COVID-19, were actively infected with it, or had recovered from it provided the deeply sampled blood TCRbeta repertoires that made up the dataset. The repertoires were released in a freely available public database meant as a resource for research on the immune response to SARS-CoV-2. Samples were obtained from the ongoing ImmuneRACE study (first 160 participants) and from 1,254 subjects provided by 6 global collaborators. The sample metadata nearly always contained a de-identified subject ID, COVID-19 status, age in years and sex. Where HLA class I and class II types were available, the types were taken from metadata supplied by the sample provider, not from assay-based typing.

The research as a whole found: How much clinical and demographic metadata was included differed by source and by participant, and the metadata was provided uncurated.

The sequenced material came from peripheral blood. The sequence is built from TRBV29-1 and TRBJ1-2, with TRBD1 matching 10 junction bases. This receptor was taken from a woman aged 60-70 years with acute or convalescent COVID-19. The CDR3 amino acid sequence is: CSVERTGGGYTF. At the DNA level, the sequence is TGCAGCGTTGAAAGGACAGGGGGTGGCTACACCTTC.